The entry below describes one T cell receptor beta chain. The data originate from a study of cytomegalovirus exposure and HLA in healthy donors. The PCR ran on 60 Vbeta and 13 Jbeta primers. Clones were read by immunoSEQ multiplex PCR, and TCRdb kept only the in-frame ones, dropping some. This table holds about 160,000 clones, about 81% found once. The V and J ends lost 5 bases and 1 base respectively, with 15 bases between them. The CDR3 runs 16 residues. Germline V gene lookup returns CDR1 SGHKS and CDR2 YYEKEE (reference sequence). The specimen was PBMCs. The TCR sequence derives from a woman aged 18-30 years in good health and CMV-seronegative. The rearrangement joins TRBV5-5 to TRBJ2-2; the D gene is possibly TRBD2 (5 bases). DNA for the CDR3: TGTGCCAGCAGTCAAGCGGCAGGAATGAACACCGGGGAGCTGTTTTTT. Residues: CASSQAAGMNTGELFF.